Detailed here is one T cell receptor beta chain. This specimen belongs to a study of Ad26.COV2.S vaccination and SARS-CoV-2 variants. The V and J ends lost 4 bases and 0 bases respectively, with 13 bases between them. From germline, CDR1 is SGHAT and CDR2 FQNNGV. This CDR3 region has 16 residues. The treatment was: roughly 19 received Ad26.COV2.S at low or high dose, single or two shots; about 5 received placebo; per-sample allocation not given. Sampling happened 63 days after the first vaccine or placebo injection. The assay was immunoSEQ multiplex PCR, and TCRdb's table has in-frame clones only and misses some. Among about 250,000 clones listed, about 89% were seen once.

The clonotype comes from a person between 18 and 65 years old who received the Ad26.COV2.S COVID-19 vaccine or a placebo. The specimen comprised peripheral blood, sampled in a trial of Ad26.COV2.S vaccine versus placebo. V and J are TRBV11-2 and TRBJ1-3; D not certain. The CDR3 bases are TGTGCCAGCAGCTCTGTGCCACTCAACTCTGGAAACACCATATATTTT. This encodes CASSSVPLNSGNTIYF.